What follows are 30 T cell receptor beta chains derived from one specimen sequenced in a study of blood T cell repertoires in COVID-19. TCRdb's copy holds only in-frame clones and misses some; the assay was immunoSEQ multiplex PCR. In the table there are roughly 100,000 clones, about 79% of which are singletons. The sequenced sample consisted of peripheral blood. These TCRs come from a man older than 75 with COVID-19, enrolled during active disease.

The CDR3 region is CASSRGLAGEETQYF. The CDR3 DNA follows: TGTGCCAGCAGCCGGGGACTAGCGGGGGAAGAGACCCAGTACTTC. The chain combines TRBV11-3 with TRBJ2-5; TRBD2 agrees at 14 bases. The CDR3 runs to 15 residues. V lost 5 bases and J lost 3; bases outside the gene matches: 2. CDR1 is SGHNT and CDR2 is YENEEA in the germline V gene.

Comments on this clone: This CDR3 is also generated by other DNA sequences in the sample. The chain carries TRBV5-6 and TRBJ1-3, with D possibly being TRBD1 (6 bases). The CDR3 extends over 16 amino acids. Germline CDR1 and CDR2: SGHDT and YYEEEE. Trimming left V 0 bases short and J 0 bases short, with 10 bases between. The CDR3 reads CASSLAGVNSGNTIYF. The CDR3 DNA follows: TGTGCCAGCAGCTTGGCAGGGGTGAACTCTGGAAACACCATATATTTT.

The CDR3 is CAWSEYSPSTDTQYF. In nucleotides, the CDR3 is TGTGCCTGGAGTGAATACAGTCCTAGCACAGATACGCAGTATTTT. The chain uses TRBV30 and TRBJ2-3, with D uncertain. Per germline, CDR1 GTSNPN and CDR2 SVGIG (reference sequence). The CDR3 has 15 amino acids. V lost 1 base and J 0 bases, leaving 11 bases between the germline ends. The whole variable domain, remainder taken from reference TRBV30 and TRBJ2-3, is SQTIHQWPATLVQPVGSPLSLECTVEGTSNPNLYWYRQAAGRGLQLLFYSVGIGQISSEVPQNLSASRPQDRQFILSSKKLLLSDSGFYLCAWSEYSPSTDTQYFGPGTRLTVL.

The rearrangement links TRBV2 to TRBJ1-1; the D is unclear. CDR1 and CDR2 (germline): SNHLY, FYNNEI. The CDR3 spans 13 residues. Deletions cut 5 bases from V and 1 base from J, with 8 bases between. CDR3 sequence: CASSSTRNTEAFF. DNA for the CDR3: TGTGCCAGCAGTTCAACAAGGAACACTGAAGCTTTCTTT.

The CDR3 spells CASSADRDEQFF. For the CDR3, the DNA is TGTGCCAGCAGCGCCGACAGGGATGAGCAGTTCTTC. The V gene is TRBV7-9, the J gene TRBJ2-1, with 7 bases identical to TRBD1. This CDR3 has 12 residues. Germline assignment: CDR1 SEHNR and CDR2 FQNEAQ (reference sequence). The ends lost 5 bases at V and 8 bases at J; junction bases unmatched: 3.

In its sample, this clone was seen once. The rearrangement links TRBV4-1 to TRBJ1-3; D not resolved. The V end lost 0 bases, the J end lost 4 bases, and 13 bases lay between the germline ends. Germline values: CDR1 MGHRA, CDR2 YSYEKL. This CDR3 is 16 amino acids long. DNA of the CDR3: TGCGCCAGCAGCCAAGATCAGGCAGCTTCGGGAAACACCATATATTTT. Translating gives CASSQDQAASGNTIYF.

The CDR3 reads CASSGSGLGASEQYF. CDR3 nucleotides: TGCGCCAGCAGCGGTTCAGGGTTAGGGGCCTCCGAGCAGTACTTC. This chain uses TRBV5-1 with TRBJ2-7, with TRBD1 as a possible D gene (5 bases). V lost 4 bases, J lost 6 bases, and 20 bases lay in between. CDR1 and CDR2 from the germline V gene are SGHRS and YFSETQ. The CDR3 is 15 amino acids. Drawing the rest from reference TRBV5-1 and TRBJ2-7, the complete variable domain is KAGVTQTPRYLIKTRGQQVTLSCSPISGHRSVSWYQQTPGQGLQFLFEYFSETQRNKGNFPGRFSGRQFSNSRSEMNVSTLELGDSALYLCASSGSGLGASEQYFGPGTRLTVT.

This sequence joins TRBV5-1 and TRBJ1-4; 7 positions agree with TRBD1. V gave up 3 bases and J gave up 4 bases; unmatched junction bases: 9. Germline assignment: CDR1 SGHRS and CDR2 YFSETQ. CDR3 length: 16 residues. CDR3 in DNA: TGCGCCAGCAGCTCGGGGGGGACAGCAATTAATGAAAAACTGTTTTTT. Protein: CASSSGGTAINEKLFF.

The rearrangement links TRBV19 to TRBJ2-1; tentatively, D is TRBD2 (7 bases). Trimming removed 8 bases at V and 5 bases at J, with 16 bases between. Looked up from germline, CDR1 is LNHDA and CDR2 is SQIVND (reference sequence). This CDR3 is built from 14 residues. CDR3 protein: CASGKGGGNNEQFF. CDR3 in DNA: TGTGCCAGTGGCAAAGGGGGAGGGAACAATGAGCAGTTCTTC.

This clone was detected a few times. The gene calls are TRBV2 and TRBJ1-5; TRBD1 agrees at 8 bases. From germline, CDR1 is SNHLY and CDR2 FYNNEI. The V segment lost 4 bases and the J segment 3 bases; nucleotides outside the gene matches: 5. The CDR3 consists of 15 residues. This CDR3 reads CASSGRTGNNQPQHF. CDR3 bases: TGTGCCAGCAGTGGTCGGACAGGGAACAATCAGCCCCAGCATTTT. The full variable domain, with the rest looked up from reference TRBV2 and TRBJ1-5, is EPEVTQTPSHQVTQMGQEVILRCVPISNHLYFYWYRQILGQKVEFLVSFYNNEISEKSEIFDDQFSVERPDGSNFTLKIRSTKLEDSAMYFCASSGRTGNNQPQHFGDGTRLSIL.

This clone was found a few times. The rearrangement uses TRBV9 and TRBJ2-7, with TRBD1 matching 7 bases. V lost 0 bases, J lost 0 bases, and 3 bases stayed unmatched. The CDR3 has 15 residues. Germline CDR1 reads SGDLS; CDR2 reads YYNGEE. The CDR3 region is CASSVEGANSYEQYF. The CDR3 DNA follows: TGTGCCAGCAGCGTAGAGGGGGCCAACTCCTACGAGCAGTACTTC.

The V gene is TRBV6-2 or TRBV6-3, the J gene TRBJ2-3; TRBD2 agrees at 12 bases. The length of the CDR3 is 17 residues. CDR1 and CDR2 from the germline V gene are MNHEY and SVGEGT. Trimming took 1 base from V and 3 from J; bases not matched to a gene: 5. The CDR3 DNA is TGTGCCAGCAGTTACTTCCCGACTAGCGGGAGAACAGATACGCAGTATTTT. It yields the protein CASSYFPTSGRTDTQYF.

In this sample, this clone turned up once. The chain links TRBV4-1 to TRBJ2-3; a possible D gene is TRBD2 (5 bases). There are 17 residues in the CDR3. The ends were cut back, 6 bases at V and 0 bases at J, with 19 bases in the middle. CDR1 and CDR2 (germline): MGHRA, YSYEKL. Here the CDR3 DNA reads TGCGCCAGCAGTCTTTTTACTCACAGAGGGAGCACAGATACGCAGTATTTT. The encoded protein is CASSLFTHRGSTDTQYF.

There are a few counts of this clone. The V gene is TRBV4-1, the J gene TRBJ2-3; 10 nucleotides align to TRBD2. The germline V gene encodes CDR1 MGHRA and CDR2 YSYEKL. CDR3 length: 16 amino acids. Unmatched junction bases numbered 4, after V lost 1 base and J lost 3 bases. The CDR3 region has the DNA TGCGCCAGCAGCCAAGTCGGTAGCGGGAGGACAGATACGCAGTATTTT. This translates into CASSQVGSGRTDTQYF.

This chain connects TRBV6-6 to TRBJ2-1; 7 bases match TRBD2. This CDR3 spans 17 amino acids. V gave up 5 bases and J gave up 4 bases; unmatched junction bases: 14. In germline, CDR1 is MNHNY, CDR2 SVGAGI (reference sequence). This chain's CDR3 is CASSLARGTNTYNEQFF. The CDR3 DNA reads TGTGCCAGCAGTCTAGCCCGGGGGACTAATACTTACAATGAGCAGTTCTTC.

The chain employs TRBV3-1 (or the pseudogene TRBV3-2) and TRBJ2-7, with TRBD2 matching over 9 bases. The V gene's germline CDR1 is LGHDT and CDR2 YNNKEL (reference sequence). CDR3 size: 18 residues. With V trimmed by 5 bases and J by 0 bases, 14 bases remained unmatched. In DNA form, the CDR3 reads TGTGCCAGCAGCTCCACGCCCCAGACTAGCGGCAACTCCTACGAGCAGTACTTC. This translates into CASSSTPQTSGNSYEQYF.

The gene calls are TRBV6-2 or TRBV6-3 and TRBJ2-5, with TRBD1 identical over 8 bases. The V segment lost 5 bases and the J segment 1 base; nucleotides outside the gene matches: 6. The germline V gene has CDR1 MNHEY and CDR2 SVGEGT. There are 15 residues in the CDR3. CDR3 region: CASSRWTGLQETQYF. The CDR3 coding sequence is TGTGCCAGCAGTCGGTGGACAGGGCTCCAAGAGACCCAGTACTTC.

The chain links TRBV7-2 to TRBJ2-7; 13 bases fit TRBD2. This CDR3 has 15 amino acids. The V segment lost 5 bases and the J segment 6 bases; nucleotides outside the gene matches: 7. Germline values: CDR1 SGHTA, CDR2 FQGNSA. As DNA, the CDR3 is TGTGCCAGCAGCCCAGGACTAGCGGGAGTCATCGAGCAGTACTTC. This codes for CASSPGLAGVIEQYF. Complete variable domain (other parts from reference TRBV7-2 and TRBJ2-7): GAGVSQSPSNKVTEKGKDVELRCDPISGHTALYWYRQSLGQGLEFLIYFQGNSAPDKSGLPSDRFSAERTGGSVSTLTIQRTQQEDSAVYLCASSPGLAGVIEQYFGPGTRLTVT.

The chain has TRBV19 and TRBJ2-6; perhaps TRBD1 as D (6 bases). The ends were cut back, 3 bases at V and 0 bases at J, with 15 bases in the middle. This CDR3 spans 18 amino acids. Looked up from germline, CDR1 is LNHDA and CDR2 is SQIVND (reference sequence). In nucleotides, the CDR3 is TGTGCCAGTAGTATCTCGCGACAGGAACCCTCTGGGGCCAACGTCCTGACTTTC. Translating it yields CASSISRQEPSGANVLTF.

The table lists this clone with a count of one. The CDR3 here is CASSLEGASYNEQFF. The CDR3 DNA reads TGTGCCAGCAGCTTGGAGGGGGCCTCCTACAATGAGCAGTTCTTC. The chain employs TRBV5-4 and TRBJ2-1; 7 bases are a match to TRBD1. Germline-derived CDR1 and CDR2 are SGHNT and YYREEE (reference sequence). V shed 0 bases, J shed 0 bases, and the junction held 0 bases outside the gene matches. CDR3 size: 15 residues.

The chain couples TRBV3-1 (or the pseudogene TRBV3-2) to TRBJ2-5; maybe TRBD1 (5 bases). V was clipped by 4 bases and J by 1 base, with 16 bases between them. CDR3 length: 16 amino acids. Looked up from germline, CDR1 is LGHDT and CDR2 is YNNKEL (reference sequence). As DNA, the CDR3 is TGTGCCAGCAGCCGAAGGGGCCCCCTGGCCCAAGAGACCCAGTACTTC. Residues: CASSRRGPLAQETQYF.

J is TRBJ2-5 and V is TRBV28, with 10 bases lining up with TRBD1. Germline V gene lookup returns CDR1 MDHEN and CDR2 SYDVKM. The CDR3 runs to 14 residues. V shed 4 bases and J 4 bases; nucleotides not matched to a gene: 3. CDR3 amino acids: CASSYDRGLETQYF. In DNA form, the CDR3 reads TGTGCCAGCAGTTATGACAGGGGGCTAGAGACCCAGTACTTC. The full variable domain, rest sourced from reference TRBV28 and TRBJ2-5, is DVKVTQSSRYLVKRTGEKVFLECVQDMDHENMFWYRQDPGLGLRLIYFSYDVKMKEKGDIPEGYSVSREKKERFSLILESASTNQTSMYLCASSYDRGLETQYFGPGTRLLVL.

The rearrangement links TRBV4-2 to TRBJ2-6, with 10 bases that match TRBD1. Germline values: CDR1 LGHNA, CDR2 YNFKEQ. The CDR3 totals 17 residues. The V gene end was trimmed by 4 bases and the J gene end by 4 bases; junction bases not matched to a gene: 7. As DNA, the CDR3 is TGTGCCAGCAGCCGGGACAGGGGAGCCTTCGGGGCCAACGTCCTGACTTTC. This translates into CASSRDRGAFGANVLTF.

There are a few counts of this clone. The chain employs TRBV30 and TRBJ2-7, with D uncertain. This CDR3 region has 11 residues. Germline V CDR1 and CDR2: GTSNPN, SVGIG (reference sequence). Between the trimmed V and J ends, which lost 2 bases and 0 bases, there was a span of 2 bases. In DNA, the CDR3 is TGTGCCTGGAGTCACTCCTACGAGCAGTACTTC. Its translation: CAWSHSYEQYF.

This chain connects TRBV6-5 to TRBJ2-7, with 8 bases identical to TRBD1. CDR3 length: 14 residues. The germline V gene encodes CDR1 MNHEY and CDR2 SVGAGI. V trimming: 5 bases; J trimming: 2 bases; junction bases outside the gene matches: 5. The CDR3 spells CASSRVQGAYEQYF. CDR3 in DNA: TGTGCCAGCAGTCGAGTACAGGGGGCCTACGAGCAGTACTTC.

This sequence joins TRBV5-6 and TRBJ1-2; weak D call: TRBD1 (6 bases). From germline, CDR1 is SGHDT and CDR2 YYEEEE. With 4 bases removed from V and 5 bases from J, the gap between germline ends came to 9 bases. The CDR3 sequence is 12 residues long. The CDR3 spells CASSPGVYGYTF. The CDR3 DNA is TGTGCCAGCAGCCCAGGGGTTTATGGCTACACCTTC.

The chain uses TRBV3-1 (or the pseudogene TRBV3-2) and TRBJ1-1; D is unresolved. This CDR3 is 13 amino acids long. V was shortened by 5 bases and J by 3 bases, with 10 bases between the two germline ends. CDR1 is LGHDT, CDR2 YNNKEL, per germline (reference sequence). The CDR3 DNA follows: TGTGCCAGCAGCGTCATGGCGGACACTGAAGCTTTCTTT. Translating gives CASSVMADTEAFF.

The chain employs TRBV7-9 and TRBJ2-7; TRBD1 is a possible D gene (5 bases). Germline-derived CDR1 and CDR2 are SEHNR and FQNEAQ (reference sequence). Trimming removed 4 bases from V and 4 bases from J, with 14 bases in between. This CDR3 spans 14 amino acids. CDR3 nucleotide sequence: TGTGCCAGCAGCTCAGCCCGACAGCTATACGAGCAGTACTTC. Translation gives CASSSARQLYEQYF.

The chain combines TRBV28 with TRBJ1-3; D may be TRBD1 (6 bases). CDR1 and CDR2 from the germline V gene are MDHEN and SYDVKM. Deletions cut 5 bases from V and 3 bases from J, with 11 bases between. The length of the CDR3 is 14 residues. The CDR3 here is CASSPRGGGNTIYF. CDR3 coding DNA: TGTGCCAGCAGTCCAAGAGGGGGTGGAAACACCATATATTTT.

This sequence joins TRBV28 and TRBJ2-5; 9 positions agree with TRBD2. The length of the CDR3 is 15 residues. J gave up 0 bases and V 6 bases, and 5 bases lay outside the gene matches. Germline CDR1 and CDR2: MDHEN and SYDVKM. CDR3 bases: TGTGCCAGCAGCTCGAGCGGGAGGAACCAAGAGACCCAGTACTTC. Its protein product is CASSSSGRNQETQYF.